The following is a TCR beta chain sequence with its context. No antigen is known for it. This sample is part of a study of CD8 T cells in ankylosing spondylitis. Study conclusions and caveats: There were earlier reports of some motif variants in reactive arthritis synovial fluid and blood. From matched ankylosing spondylitis synovial fluid, disease-linked clones were reportedly recovered at significantly enriched levels. Blood of patients with ankylosing spondylitis appeared to be characterized by a TCR beta motif of several highly homologous variants.

The CDR3 length is 16 residues. The germline CDR1 and CDR2 sequences are DFQATT and SNEGSKA (reference sequence). V shed 6 bases and J shed 2 bases, with 19 bases lying between them. As the method for making TCR beta libraries, quantitative 5'-RACE with molecular barcodes was used. TCRdb recomputed calls from the 5' RACE reads with MiXCR, one row per CDR3 protein. Found here are about 88,000 distinct CDR3 sequences, roughly 27% of them singletons; the top ten hold nearly 60%. This sequence originates from a male donor with ankylosing spondylitis or in good health (not recorded which). The chain is built from TRBV20-1 and TRBJ2-2; D may correspond to TRBD1 or TRBD2 (5 bases each). Sequenced: blood, either unsorted or a sorted T cell fraction (not recorded which). The chain's CDR3 is CSARLPGTGNTGELFF. CDR3 DNA sequence: TGCAGTGCCAGGCTCCCAGGGACGGGAAACACCGGGGAGCTGTTTTTT.